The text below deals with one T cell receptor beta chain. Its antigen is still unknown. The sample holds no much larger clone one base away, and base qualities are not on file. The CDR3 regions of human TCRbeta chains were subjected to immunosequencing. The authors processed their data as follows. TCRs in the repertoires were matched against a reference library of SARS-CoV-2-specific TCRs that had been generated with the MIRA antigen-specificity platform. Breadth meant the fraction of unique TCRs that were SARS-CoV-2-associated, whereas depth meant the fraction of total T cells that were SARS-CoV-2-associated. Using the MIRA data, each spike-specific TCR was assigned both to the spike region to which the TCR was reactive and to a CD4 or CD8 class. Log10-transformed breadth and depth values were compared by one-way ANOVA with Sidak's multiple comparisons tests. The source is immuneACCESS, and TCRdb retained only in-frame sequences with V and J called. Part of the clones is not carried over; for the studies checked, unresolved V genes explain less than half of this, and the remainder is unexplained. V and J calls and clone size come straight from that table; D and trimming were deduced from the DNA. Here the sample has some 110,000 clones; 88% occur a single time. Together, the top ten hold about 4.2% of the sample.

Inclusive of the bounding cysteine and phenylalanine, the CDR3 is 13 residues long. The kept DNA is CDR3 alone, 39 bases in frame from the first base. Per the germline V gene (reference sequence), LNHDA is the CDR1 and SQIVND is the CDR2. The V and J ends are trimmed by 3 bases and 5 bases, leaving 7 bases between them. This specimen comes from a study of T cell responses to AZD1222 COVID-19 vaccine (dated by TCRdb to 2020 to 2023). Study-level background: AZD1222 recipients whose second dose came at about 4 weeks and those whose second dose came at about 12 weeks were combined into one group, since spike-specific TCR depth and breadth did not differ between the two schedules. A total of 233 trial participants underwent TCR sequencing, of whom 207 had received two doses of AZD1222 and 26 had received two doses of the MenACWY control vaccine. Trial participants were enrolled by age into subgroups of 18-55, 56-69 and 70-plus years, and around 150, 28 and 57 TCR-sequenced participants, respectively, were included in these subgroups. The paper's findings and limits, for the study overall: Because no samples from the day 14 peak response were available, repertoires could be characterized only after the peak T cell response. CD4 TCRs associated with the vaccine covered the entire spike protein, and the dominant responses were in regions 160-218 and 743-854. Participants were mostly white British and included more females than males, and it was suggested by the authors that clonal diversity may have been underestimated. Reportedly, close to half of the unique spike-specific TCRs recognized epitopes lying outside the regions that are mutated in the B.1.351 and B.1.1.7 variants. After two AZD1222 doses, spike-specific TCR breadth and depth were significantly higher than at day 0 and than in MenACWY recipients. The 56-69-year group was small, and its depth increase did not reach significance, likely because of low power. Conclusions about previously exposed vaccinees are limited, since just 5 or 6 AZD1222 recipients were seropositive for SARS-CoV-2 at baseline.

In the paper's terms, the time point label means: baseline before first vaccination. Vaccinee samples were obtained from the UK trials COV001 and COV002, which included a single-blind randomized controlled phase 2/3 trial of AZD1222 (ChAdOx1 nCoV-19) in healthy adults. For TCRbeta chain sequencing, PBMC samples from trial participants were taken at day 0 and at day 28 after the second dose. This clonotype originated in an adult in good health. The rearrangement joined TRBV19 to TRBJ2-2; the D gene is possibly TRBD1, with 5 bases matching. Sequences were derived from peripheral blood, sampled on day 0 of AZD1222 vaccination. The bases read TGTGCCAGTAGTATTAAGGGGACCGGGGAGCTGTTTTTT. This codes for CASSIKGTGELFF.